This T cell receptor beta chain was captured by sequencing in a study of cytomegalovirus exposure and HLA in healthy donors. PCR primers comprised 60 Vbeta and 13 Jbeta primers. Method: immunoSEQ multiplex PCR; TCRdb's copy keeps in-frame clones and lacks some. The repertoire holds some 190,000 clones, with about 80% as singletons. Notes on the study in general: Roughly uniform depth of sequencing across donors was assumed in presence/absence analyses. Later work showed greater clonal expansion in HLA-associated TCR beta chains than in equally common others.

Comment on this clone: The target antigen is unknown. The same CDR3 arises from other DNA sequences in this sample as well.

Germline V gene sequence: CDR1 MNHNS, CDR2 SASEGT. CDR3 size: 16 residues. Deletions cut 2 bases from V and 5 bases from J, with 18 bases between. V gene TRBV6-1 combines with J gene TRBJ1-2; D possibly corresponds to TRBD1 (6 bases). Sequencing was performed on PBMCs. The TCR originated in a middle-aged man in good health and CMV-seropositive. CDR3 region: CASSEKRGFGNYGYTF. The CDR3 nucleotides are TGTGCCAGCAGTGAAAAGAGGGGGTTCGGTAATTATGGCTACACCTTC.